This T cell receptor (beta chain) is from a study of shared clonotypes between healthy human individuals. Broader study findings: Only blood samples were collected, and tissue repertoires likely differ.

Germline V gene lookup returns CDR1 SGHRS and CDR2 YFSETQ. The CDR3 is 19 residues long. The ends lost 3 bases at V and 5 bases at J; junction bases unmatched: 14. Original handling: ImmunoSEQ only sent back junction sequences with no quality scores, so filtering was done differently. This table comes from immunoSEQ multiplex PCR, and its TCRdb copy is limited to in-frame clones, with some not included. V, J and clone size are taken as reported in that table, and D and trimming were inferred from the DNA itself. The sample yields about 480,000 clones, about four fifths seen once. Unsorted material relied on approximately 100 million PBMCs as the source of genomic DNA. On this clone itself: Antigen unknown.

The source material was PBMCs. V is TRBV5-1 and J is TRBJ2-2, with TRBD1 matching 12 bases. The sequence was collected from a middle-aged woman in good health. Some clones in this sample may be carry-over from other donors' samples. The CDR3 loop is CASSSSGTGGPLATGELFF. CDR3 nucleotide sequence: TGCGCCAGCAGCTCTTCCGGGACAGGGGGCCCCTTAGCTACCGGGGAGCTGTTTTTT.